In this sample, the clone carrying this T cell receptor beta chain turned up many times. Per the germline V gene, CDR1 is MDHEN and CDR2 is SYDVKM. The CDR3 runs 16 residues. V lost 2 bases and J lost 4; bases outside the gene matches: 8. TCRdb independently ran MiXCR on the 5' RACE reads; one entry per CDR3 protein. The sample lists more than 30,000 distinct CDR3 sequences, 7% to 7.5% occurring once. The sample belongs to a study of early T cells in non-severe SARS-CoV-2 infection. The rearrangement uses TRBV28 and TRBJ2-7; 10 nucleotides match TRBD1. This receptor was obtained from an adult who was a healthcare worker with PCR-confirmed SARS-CoV-2 infection or an uninfected control (not recorded which). Source: whole blood, taken at baseline. CDR3 protein: CASSLGPGTGEYEQYF. As DNA, the CDR3 is TGTGCCAGCAGTTTAGGACCCGGGACAGGGGAGTACGAGCAGTACTTC.